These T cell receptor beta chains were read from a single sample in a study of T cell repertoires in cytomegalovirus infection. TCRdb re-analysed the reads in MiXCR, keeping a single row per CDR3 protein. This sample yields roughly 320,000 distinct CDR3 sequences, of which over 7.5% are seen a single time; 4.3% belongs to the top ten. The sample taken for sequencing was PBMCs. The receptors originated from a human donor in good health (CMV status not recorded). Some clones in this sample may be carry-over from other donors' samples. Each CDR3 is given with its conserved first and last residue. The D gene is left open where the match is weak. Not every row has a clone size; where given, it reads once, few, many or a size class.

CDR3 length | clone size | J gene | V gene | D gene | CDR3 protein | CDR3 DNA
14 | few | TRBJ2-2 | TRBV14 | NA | CASSSQGYTGELFF | TGTGCCAGCAGCAGCCAGGGTTACACCGGGGAGCTGTTTTTT
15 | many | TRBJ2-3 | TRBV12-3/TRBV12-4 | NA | CASSLWGASTDTQYF | TGTGCCAGCAGTTTATGGGGAGCTAGCACAGATACGCAGTATTTT
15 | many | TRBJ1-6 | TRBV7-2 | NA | CASSLYQGGNSPLHF | TGTGCCAGCAGCCTCTATCAAGGGGGGAATTCACCCCTCCACTTT
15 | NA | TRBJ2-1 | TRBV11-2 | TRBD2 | CASSSPTSGRNEQFF | TGTGCCAGCAGCTCCCCGACTAGCGGGAGGAATGAGCAGTTCTTC
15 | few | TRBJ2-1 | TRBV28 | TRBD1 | CASRHRDRGLNEQFF | TGTGCCAGCAGACACCGGGACAGGGGGCTTAATGAGCAGTTCTTC
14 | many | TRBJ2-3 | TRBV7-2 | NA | CASSSYNARDTQYF | TGTGCCAGCAGCTCTTATAACGCCCGAGATACGCAGTATTTT
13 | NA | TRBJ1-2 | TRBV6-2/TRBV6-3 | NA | CASSLRDKGGYTF | TGTGCCAGCAGCCTCCGGGACAAGGGAGGCTACACCTTC
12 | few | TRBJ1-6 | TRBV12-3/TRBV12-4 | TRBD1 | CASSSGGSPLHF | TGTGCCAGCAGTTCAGGGGGATCACCCCTCCACTTT
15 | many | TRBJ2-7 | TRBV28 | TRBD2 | CASRLAGGFTYEQYF | TGTGCCAGCAGGTTAGCGGGAGGGTTCACCTACGAGCAGTACTTC
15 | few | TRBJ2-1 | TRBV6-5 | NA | CASRRALILDNEQFF | TGTGCCAGCAGACGGGCCCTTATCCTGGACAATGAGCAGTTCTTC
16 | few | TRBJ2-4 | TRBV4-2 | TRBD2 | CASSPGTSVGLNIQYF | TGTGCCAGCAGCCCTGGGACTAGCGTGGGATTAAACATTCAGTACTTC
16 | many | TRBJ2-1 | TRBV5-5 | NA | CASSLDPPPSYNEQFF | TGTGCCAGCAGCTTGGATCCCCCACCTTCTTACAATGAGCAGTTCTTC
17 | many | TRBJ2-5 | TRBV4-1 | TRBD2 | CASSQGPPGGLGETQYF | TGCGCCAGCAGCCAAGGTCCACCGGGGGGGCTGGGAGAGACCCAGTACTTC
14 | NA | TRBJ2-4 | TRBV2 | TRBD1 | CASSVDRASGIQYF | TGTGCCAGCAGTGTGGACAGGGCTTCAGGCATTCAGTACTTC
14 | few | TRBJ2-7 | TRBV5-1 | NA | CASSLVVLPYEQYF | TGCGCCAGCAGCTTGGTGGTCCTACCCTACGAGCAGTACTTC
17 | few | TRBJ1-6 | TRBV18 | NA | CASSPGLGGGGDSPLHF | TGTGCCAGCTCACCAGGCCTCGGCGGGGGCGGTGATTCACCCCTCCACTTT
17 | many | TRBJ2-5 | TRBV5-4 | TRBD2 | CASSLIGPGLAGETQYF | TGTGCCAGCAGCCTAATTGGCCCGGGACTAGCGGGGGAGACCCAGTACTTC
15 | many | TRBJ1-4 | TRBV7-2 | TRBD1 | CASSRDRGVREKLFF | TGTGCCAGCAGCAGAGACAGGGGCGTCAGGGAAAAACTGTTTTTT
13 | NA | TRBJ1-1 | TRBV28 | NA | CASSHGMGPEAFF | TGTGCCAGCAGCCATGGAATGGGCCCTGAAGCTTTCTTT
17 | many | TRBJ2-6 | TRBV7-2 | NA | CASSPAPYRARGHVLTF | TGTGCCAGCAGCCCCGCGCCGTACAGGGCACGGGGTCACGTCCTGACTTTC
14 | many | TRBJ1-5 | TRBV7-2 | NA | CASSLGGGDQPQHF | TGTGCCAGCAGCTTAGGAGGGGGAGATCAGCCCCAGCATTTT